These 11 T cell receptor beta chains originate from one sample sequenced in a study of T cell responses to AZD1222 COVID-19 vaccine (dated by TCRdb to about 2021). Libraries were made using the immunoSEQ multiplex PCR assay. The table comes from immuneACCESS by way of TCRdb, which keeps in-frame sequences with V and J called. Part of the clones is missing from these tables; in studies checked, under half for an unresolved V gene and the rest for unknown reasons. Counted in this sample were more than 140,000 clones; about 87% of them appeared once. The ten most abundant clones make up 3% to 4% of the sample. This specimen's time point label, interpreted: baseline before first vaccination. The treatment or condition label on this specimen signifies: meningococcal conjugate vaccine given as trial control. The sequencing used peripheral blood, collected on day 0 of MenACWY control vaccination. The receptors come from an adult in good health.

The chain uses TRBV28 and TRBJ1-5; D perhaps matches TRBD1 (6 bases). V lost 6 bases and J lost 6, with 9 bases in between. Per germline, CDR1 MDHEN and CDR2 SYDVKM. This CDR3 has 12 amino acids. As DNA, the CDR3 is TGTGCCAGCAGAACAGGGAGTCAGCCCCAGCATTTT. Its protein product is CASRTGSQPQHF.

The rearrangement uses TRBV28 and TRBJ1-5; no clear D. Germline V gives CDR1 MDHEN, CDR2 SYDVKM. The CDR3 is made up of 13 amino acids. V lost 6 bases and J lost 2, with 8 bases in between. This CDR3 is CASRGARNQPQHF. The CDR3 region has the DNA TGTGCCAGCAGAGGCGCCCGCAATCAGCCCCAGCATTTT.

CDR3 amino acids: CASRRPNEPYGYTF. The CDR3 region has the DNA TGTGCCAGCAGGAGGCCTAACGAACCCTATGGCTACACCTTC. This sequence joins TRBV5-8 and TRBJ1-2, with D unclear. V was pared by 5 bases and J by 4 bases, with 15 bases between. Germline CDR1 reads SGHTS; CDR2 reads YDEGEE. The CDR3 is 14 residues long.

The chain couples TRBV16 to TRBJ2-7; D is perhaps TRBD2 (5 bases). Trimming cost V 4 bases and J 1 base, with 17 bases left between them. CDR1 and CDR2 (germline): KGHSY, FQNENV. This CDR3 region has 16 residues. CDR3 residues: CASSPGEGAKSYEQYF. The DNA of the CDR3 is TGTGCCAGCAGCCCCGGCGAGGGAGCTAAATCCTACGAGCAGTACTTC.

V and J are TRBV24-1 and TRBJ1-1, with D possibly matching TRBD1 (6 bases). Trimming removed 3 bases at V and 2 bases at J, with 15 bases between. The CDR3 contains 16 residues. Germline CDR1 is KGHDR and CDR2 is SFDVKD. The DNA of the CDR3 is TGTGCCACCAGTGATGCAGATACGGACAGAAACACTGAAGCTTTCTTT. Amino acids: CATSDADTDRNTEAFF.

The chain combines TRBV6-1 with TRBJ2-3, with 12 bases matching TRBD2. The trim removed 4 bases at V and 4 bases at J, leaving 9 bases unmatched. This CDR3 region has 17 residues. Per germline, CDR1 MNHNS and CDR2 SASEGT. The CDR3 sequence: CASSGSPTSGGSDTQYF. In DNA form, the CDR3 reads TGTGCCAGCAGTGGAAGCCCGACTAGCGGGGGTTCAGATACGCAGTATTTT.

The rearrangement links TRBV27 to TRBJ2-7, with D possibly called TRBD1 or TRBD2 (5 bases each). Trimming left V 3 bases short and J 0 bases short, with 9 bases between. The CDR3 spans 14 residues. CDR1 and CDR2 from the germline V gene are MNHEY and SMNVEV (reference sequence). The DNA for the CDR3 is TGTGCCAGCAGTTTGGGGGTGAGCTCCTACGAGCAGTACTTC. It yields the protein CASSLGVSSYEQYF.

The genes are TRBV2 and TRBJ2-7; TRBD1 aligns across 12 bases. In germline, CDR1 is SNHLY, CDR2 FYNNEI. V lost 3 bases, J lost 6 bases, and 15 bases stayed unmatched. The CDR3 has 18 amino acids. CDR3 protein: CASSDARVSGQGAREQYF. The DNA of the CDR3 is TGTGCCAGCAGTGACGCCCGTGTTTCGGGACAGGGGGCTCGCGAGCAGTACTTC.

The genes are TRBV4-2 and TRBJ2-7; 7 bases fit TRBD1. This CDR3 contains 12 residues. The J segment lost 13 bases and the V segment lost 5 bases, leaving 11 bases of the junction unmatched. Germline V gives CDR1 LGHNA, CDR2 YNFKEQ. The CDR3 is CASSSAGTDVYF. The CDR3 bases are TGTGCCAGCAGCTCCGCCGGGACAGACGTTTACTTC.

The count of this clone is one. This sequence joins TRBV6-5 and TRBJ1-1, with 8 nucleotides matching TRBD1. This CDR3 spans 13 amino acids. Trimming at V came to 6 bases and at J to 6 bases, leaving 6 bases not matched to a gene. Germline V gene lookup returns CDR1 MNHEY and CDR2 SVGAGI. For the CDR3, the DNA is TGTGCCAGCAGCCCCTCGACAGGGGCTGAAGCTTTCTTT. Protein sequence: CASSPSTGAEAFF.

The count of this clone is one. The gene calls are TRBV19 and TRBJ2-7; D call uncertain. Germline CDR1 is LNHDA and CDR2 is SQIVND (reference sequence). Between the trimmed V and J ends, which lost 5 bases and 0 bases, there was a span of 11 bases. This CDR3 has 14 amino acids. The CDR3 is CASSPGRNSYEQYF. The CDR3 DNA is TGTGCCAGTAGTCCGGGCAGGAACTCCTACGAGCAGTACTTC. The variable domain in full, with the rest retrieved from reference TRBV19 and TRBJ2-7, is DGGITQSPKYLFRKEGQNVTLSCEQNLNHDAMYWYRQDPGQGLRLIYYSQIVNDFQKGDIAEGYSVSREKKESFPLTVTSAQKNPTAFYLCASSPGRNSYEQYFGPGTRLTVT.